This TCR beta chain was profiled in a study of T cell clonality in common variable immunodeficiency. Study-level results: Common variable immunodeficiency TCR beta sequences reportedly had fewer deletions and N-nucleotide insertions. CVID subjects showed higher TCRbeta clonality than healthy controls.

V dropped 5 bases and J dropped 7 bases, with 14 bases sitting between them. Germline values: CDR1 SGHTA, CDR2 FQGNSA. This CDR3 spans 13 amino acids. TCRdb's table, derived via immunoSEQ multiplex PCR, lists solely in-frame clones and lacks some. Sampling found approximately 14,000 clones, none seen once. Turning to this clone: Antigen unknown. The CDR3 end lies 3 residues beyond the end of the read and is filled in from the germline J gene.

This sequence joins TRBV7-2 and TRBJ1-2; D gene uncertain. The receptor was derived from a human donor with common variable immunodeficiency. Sample: peripheral blood mononuclear cells. CDR3 residues: CASSPSDLAGYTF. The sequenced CDR3 bases are TGTGCCAGCAGCCCATCCGATTTGGCTGGC.